One and the same sample provided the 22 T cell receptor beta chains below, sequenced in a study of blood T cell repertoires in COVID-19. Only in-frame clones appear in the TCRdb table, and some are missing; sequencing was by immunoSEQ multiplex PCR. The sample holds about 220,000 clones; about 90% are singletons and the top ten take approximately 15%. The sample taken for sequencing was PBMCs or T cells enriched from blood (not recorded which). The source of these receptors is a man aged 25 to 40 who had been exposed to COVID-19.

The chain recombines TRBV4-1 with TRBJ1-2, with 7 bases matching TRBD1. Germline CDR1 reads MGHRA; CDR2 reads YSYEKL. This CDR3 region has 14 residues. V shed 1 base, J shed 6 bases, and the junction held 5 bases outside the gene matches. The CDR3 reads CASSQGQGEDGYTF. CDR3 nucleotides: TGCGCCAGCAGCCAAGGGCAGGGGGAGGATGGCTACACCTTC.

In this sample, this clone turned up a few times. The chain uses TRBV9 and TRBJ2-3; D is possibly TRBD2 (7 bases). Between the trimmed V and J ends, which lost 0 bases and 5 bases, there was a span of 16 bases. The length of the CDR3 is 16 residues. The germline gives CDR1 SGDLS, CDR2 YYNGEE. CDR3 nucleotides: TGTGCCAGCAGCGTAGTTGGGGGGGACACGGGAGATACGCAGTATTTT. This translates into CASSVVGGDTGDTQYF.

This clone appeared once. The chain links TRBV5-1 to TRBJ2-6; 7 positions match TRBD1. J lost 4 bases, V lost 5 bases, and 9 bases had no gene match. Germline CDR1 SGHRS, CDR2 YFSETQ. This CDR3 comprises 16 residues. The CDR3 region is CASSFRQGAGANVLTF. As DNA, the CDR3 is TGCGCCAGCAGTTTCCGACAGGGAGCCGGGGCCAACGTCCTGACTTTC.

This chain joins TRBV4-2 and TRBJ2-1; 8 bases fit TRBD2. CDR1 is LGHNA and CDR2 is YNFKEQ in the germline V gene. V was pared by 2 bases and J by 5 bases, with 5 bases of the junction left unmatched. The CDR3 totals 15 residues. The CDR3, as DNA: TGTGCCAGCAGCCAAAGCGGGGGTTATAACAATGAGCAGTTCTTC. Translating it yields CASSQSGGYNNEQFF.

This sequence joins TRBV28 and TRBJ1-2; D perhaps matches TRBD1 (5 bases). This CDR3 contains 16 residues. CDR1 MDHEN and CDR2 SYDVKM come from the germline V gene. V was clipped by 5 bases and J by 6 bases, with 22 bases between them. The CDR3 DNA sequence: TGTGCCAGCAGTCAATTACCCCTGGGGGGAAAGGATGGCTACACCTTC. Amino acid sequence: CASSQLPLGGKDGYTF.

The rearrangement links TRBV5-1 to TRBJ2-2; tentative D call: TRBD2 (5 bases). V was cut by 2 bases and J by 2 bases, with 7 bases left in between. The CDR3 has 14 amino acids. Germline V gene data show CDR1 as SGHRS and CDR2 as YFSETQ. CDR3 protein: CASSFSVNTGELFF. The CDR3 nucleotides read TGCGCCAGCAGCTTTAGCGTAAACACCGGGGAGCTGTTTTTT.

V and J are TRBV25-1 and TRBJ2-1; the D gene is possibly TRBD2 (5 bases). V shed 7 bases and J shed 1 base, with 11 bases lying between them. This CDR3 region has 14 residues. Germline V lookup: CDR1 MGHDK, CDR2 SYGVNS. The chain's CDR3 is CASIDGISYNEQFF. The CDR3 DNA is TGTGCCAGCATAGACGGGATATCCTACAATGAGCAGTTCTTC.

The chain is built from TRBV10-2 and TRBJ2-1; 7 bases align to TRBD1. The CDR3 is 12 residues long. Germline trimming cut 11 bases from V and 3 bases from J; bases unmatched to any gene: 4. Germline lookup yields CDR1 WSHSY and CDR2 SAAADI. CDR3 loop: CALGTDYNEQFF. DNA of the CDR3: TGCGCCCTAGGGACAGACTACAATGAGCAGTTCTTC.

V gene TRBV6-5 combines with J gene TRBJ1-3; TRBD1 is a possible D gene (5 bases). The V gene lost 0 bases and the J gene lost 2 bases, with 8 bases spanning the gap. The germline gives CDR1 MNHEY, CDR2 SVGAGI. The CDR3 covers 15 residues. The CDR3: CASSYSGQAGNTIYF. In DNA form, the CDR3 reads TGTGCCAGCAGTTACTCGGGGCAGGCTGGAAACACCATATATTTT.

A single count supports this clone. Distinct nucleotide sequences in the sample also encode this CDR3. V is TRBV12-3 or TRBV12-4 and J is TRBJ2-5, with D possibly matching TRBD1 (6 bases). V was clipped by 2 bases and J by 5 bases, with 6 bases between them. The CDR3 runs 12 residues. CDR3 residues: CASSLRGETQYF. The CDR3 nucleotides read TGTGCCAGCAGTTTAAGGGGGGAGACCCAGTACTTC.

The CDR3 spells CASSSTRGGAGAADTQYF. In DNA form, the CDR3 reads TGTGCCAGCAGCTCCACTCGCGGGGGGGCTGGAGCGGCAGATACGCAGTATTTT. The V call is TRBV7-2, the J call TRBJ2-3; 9 bases map to TRBD2. V lost 4 bases, J lost 4 bases, and 15 bases stayed unmatched. This CDR3 has 18 residues. CDR1 and CDR2 (germline): SGHTA, FQGNSA.

This clone is a singleton in its sample. The gene calls are TRBV25-1 and TRBJ2-2, with D possibly matching TRBD1 (5 bases). CDR3 length: 15 amino acids. Trimming stripped 1 base from V and 6 bases from J, with 12 bases between. The germline gives CDR1 MGHDK, CDR2 SYGVNS. CDR3 region: CASSEFQGIAGELFF. In nucleotides, the CDR3 is TGTGCCAGCAGTGAATTTCAGGGTATCGCCGGGGAGCTGTTTTTT.

The CDR3 nucleotides are TGTGCCAGCAGCAACCCCGGGTACGAGCAGTACTTC. This sequence encodes CASSNPGYEQYF. The V call is TRBV7-6, the J call TRBJ2-7; D is unresolved. The CDR3 extends over 12 amino acids. Germline V gives CDR1 SGHVS, CDR2 FNYEAQ. V was trimmed by 5 bases and J by 4 bases, leaving 9 bases between them.

V gene TRBV4-3 combines with J gene TRBJ2-7, with D unresolved. This CDR3 comprises 16 residues. Germline-derived CDR1 and CDR2 are LGHNA and YSLEER. V lost 0 bases and J lost 6, with 18 bases in between. Here the CDR3 reads CASSQDYYLPRSEQYF. In DNA form, the CDR3 reads TGCGCCAGCAGCCAAGATTATTACCTCCCGCGAAGCGAGCAGTACTTC.

This clone was seen more than once but under ten times. The chain employs TRBV3-1 (or the pseudogene TRBV3-2) and TRBJ2-7; a possible D gene is TRBD1 (6 bases). With 2 bases removed from V and 0 bases from J, the gap between germline ends came to 11 bases. CDR3 length equals 15 residues. CDR1 and CDR2 from the germline V gene are LGHDT and YNNKEL (reference sequence). For the CDR3, the DNA is TGTGCCAGCAGCCAATCTGGGGGCCTCTCCTACGAGCAGTACTTC. This encodes CASSQSGGLSYEQYF.

In this sample, this clone turned up once. The rearrangement links TRBV7-9 to TRBJ2-2, with 7 bases that match TRBD2. The CDR3 consists of 13 residues. J was trimmed by 12 bases and V by 2 bases; bases with no gene match: 6. Germline CDR1 and CDR2: SEHNR and FQNEAQ (reference sequence). In DNA form, the CDR3 reads TGTGCCAGCAGCTTACGGGGAGGGGAAAAGCTGTTTTTT. This sequence encodes CASSLRGGEKLFF.

The V gene is TRBV7-3, the J gene TRBJ2-1; 12 bases line up with TRBD1. The V gene end was trimmed by 5 bases and the J gene end by 8 bases; junction bases not matched to a gene: 13. CDR1 is SGHTA and CDR2 is FQGTGA in the germline V gene. The CDR3 spans 17 residues. CDR3 in amino acids: CASSAGTGGLVMDEQFF. The CDR3 DNA reads TGTGCCAGCAGCGCCGGGACAGGGGGCTTAGTCATGGATGAGCAGTTCTTC. Together with reference TRBV7-3 and TRBJ2-1, the CDR3 gives the full variable domain: GAGVSQTPSNKVTEKGKYVELRCDPISGHTALYWYRQSLGQGPEFLIYFQGTGAADDSGLPNDRFFAVRPEGSVSTLKIQRTERGDSAVYLCASSAGTGGLVMDEQFFGPGTRLTVL.

The chain has TRBV7-3 and TRBJ2-7, with D possibly matching TRBD2 (5 bases). This CDR3 region has 14 residues. V gave up 1 base and J gave up 5 bases, with 12 bases separating them. Germline V gene data show CDR1 as SGHTA and CDR2 as FQGTGA. The CDR3 region has the DNA TGTGCCAGCAGCTTAAGCCCGGGAAGGAACGAGCAGTACTTC. Amino acids: CASSLSPGRNEQYF.

The chain carries TRBV11-3 and TRBJ2-5; weak D call: TRBD2 (5 bases). The V gene lost 1 base and the J gene lost 7 bases, with 10 bases spanning the gap. The CDR3 sequence is 13 residues long. In germline, CDR1 is SGHNT, CDR2 YENEEA. CDR3 nucleotide sequence: TGTGCCAGCAGCTTAGTGGCCGCGGGGACCCAGTACTTC. Protein sequence: CASSLVAAGTQYF.

This sequence joins TRBV6-6 and TRBJ1-2; D possibly corresponds to TRBD1 (6 bases). Germline V gene sequence: CDR1 MNHNY, CDR2 SVGAGI (reference sequence). The CDR3 is 18 amino acids. The V end lost 5 bases, the J end lost 0 bases, and 22 bases lay between the germline ends. The CDR3 DNA sequence: TGTGCCAGCAGTCGCTGGGGGGGGCGCGGGGTCTCTAACTATGGCTACACCTTC. It translates to CASSRWGGRGVSNYGYTF.

This chain links TRBV3-1 (or the pseudogene TRBV3-2) with TRBJ2-7, with 12 bases identical to TRBD2. V lost 4 bases to trimming and J lost 3 bases; unmatched junction nucleotides: 16. The CDR3 has 19 amino acids. Germline V lookup: CDR1 LGHDT, CDR2 YNNKEL (reference sequence). The CDR3 sequence is CASSPLLTSGGQGIYEQYF. The CDR3 DNA is TGTGCCAGCAGCCCTTTGCTGACTAGCGGGGGCCAGGGCATCTACGAGCAGTACTTC.

This chain joins TRBV2 and TRBJ2-3; TRBD2 aligns across 7 bases. The J segment lost 2 bases and the V segment lost 4 bases, leaving 3 bases of the junction unmatched. This CDR3 is 14 amino acids long. Germline V gives CDR1 SNHLY, CDR2 FYNNEI. CDR3 sequence reads: CASSGGSSTDTQYF. The CDR3 bases are TGTGCCAGCAGTGGCGGGAGTTCCACAGATACGCAGTATTTT. The complete variable domain, with remaining parts taken from reference TRBV2 and TRBJ2-3, reads EPEVTQTPSHQVTQMGQEVILRCVPISNHLYFYWYRQILGQKVEFLVSFYNNEISEKSEIFDDQFSVERPDGSNFTLKIRSTKLEDSAMYFCASSGGSSTDTQYFGPGTRLTVL.